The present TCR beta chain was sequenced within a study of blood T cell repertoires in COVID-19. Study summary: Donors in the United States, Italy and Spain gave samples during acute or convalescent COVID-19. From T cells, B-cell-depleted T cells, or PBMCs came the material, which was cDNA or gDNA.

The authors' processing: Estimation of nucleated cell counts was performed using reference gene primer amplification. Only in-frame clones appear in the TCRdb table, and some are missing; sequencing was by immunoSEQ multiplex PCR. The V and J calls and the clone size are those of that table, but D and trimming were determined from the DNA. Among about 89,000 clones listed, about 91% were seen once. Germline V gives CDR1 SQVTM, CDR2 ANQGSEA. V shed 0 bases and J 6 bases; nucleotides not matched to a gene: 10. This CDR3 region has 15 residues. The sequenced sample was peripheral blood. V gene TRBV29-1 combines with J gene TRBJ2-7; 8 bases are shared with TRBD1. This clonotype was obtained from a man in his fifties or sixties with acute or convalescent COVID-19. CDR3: CSVEDPQGAAGEQYF. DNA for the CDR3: TGCAGCGTTGAAGATCCCCAGGGGGCAGCGGGCGAGCAGTACTTC.